This entry is about one T cell receptor beta chain. Trimming removed 6 bases at V and 4 bases at J, with 15 bases between. Germline loops: CDR1 SQVTM, CDR2 ANQGSEA. The CDR3 runs 13 residues. The sample is drawn from a study of blood T cell repertoires in COVID-19. Per the original data handling: Estimates of nucleated cell counts were drawn from the amplification of reference gene primers. The data were produced by immunoSEQ multiplex PCR, yet TCRdb's version contains in-frame clones alone and is incomplete. V, J and clone size are taken as reported in that table, and D and trimming were inferred from the DNA itself. The table shows 200,000 to 250,000 clones, with 60% to 85% occurring only once.

This clonotype was sampled from a woman between 70 and 85 years old with acute or convalescent COVID-19. What was sequenced was peripheral blood. The V and J genes are TRBV29-1 and TRBJ1-2; possibly TRBD1 for D (5 bases). CDR3 DNA: TGCAGCGTGATGGACACGGAAGTCTATGGCTACACCTTC. This codes for CSVMDTEVYGYTF. The entire variable domain, with the rest obtained from reference TRBV29-1 and TRBJ1-2, is as follows: SAVISQKPSRDICQRGTSLTIQCQVDSQVTMMFWYRQQPGQSLTLIATANQGSEATYESGFVIDKFPISRPNLTFSTLTVSNMSPEDSSIYLCSVMDTEVYGYTFGSGTRLTVV.